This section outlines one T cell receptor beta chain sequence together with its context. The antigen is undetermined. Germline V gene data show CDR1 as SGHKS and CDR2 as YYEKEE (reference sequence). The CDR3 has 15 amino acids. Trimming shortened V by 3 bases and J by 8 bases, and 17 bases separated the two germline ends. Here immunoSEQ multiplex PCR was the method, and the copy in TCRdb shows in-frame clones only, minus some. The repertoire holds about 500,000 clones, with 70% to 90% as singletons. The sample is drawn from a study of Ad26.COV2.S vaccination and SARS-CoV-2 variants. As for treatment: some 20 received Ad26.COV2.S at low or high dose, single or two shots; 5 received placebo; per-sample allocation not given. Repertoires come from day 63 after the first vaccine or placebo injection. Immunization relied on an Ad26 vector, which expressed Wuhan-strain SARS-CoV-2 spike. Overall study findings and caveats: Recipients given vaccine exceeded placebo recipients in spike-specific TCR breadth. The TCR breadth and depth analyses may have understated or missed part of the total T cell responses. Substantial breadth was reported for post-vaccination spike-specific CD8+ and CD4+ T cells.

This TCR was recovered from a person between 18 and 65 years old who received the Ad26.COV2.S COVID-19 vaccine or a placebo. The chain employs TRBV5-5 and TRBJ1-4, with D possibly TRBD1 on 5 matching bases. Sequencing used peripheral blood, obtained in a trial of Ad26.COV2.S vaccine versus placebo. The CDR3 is CASSWTGATREKLFF. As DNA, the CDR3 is TGTGCCAGCAGCTGGACCGGGGCTACACGGGAAAAACTGTTTTTT.